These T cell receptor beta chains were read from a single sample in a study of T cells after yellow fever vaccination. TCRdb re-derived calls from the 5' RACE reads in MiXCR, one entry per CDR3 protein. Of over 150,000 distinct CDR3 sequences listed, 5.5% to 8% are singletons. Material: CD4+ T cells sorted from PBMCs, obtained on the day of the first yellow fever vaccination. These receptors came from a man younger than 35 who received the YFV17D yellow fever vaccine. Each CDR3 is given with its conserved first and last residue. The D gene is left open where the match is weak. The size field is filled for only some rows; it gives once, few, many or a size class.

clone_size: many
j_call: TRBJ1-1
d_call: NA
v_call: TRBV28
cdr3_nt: TGTGCCAGCAGTTTTGGGGGGGTGAACACTGAAGCTTTCTTT
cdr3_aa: CASSFGGVNTEAFF

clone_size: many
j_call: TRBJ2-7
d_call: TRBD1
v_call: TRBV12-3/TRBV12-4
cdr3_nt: TGTGCCAGCAGTTCCGGGACAGGGTTCCACGAGCAGTACTTC
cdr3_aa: CASSSGTGFHEQYF

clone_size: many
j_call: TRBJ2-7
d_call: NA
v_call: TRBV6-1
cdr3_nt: TGTGCCAGCAGCACGACTACAGGGTCAACCTACGAGCAGTACTTC
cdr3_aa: CASSTTTGSTYEQYF

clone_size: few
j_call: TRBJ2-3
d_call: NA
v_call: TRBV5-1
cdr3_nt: TGCGCCAGCAGCCCCGGGGCGGCAGACACAGATACGCAGTATTTT
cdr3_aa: CASSPGAADTDTQYF

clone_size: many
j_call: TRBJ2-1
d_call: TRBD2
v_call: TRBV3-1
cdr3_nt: TGTGCCAGCGAATGGGGTAGCGGGGGAGGAAATGAGCAGTTCTTC
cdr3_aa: CASEWGSGGGNEQFF

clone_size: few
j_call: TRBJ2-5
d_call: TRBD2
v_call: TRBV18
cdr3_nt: TGTGCCAGCTCGCGGGACTACGGGGACGAGACCCAGTACTTC
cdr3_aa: CASSRDYGDETQYF

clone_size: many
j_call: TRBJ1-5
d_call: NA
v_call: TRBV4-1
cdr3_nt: TGCGCCAGCAGCCAAGAACTCAGCCCGAGCAATCAGCCCCAGCATTTT
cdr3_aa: CASSQELSPSNQPQHF

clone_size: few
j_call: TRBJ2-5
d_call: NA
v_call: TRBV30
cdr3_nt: TGTGCCTGGAGTCTGGGGGCTCAGACCCAGTACTTC
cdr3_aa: CAWSLGAQTQYF

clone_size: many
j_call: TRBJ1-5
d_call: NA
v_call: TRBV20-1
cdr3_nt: TGCAGTGCTAGAACCCCAGGGGGCAATCAGCCCCAGCATTTT
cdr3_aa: CSARTPGGNQPQHF

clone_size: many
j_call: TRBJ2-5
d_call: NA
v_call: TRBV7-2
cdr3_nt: TGTGCCAGCAGCTTTCGCGGGGGCCACCAAGAGACCCAGTACTTC
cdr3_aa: CASSFRGGHQETQYF

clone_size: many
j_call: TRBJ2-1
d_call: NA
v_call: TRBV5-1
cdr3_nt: TGCGCCAGCAGCTCCGGGACTTTGAGCTCCTACAATGAGCAGTTCTTC
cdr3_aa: CASSSGTLSSYNEQFF

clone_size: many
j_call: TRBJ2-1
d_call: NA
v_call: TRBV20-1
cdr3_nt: TGCAGTGCTAGTGCACACGGTTCCTACAATGAGCAGTTCTTC
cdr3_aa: CSASAHGSYNEQFF

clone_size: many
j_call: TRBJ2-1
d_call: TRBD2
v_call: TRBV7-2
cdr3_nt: TGTGCCAGCAGCACCGGACTAGCGGGTTACAATGAGCAGTTCTTC
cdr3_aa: CASSTGLAGYNEQFF

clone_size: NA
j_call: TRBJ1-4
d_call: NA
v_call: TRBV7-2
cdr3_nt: TGTGCCAGCAGCGCGAGTGCAACTAATGAAAAACTGTTTTTT
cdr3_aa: CASSASATNEKLFF

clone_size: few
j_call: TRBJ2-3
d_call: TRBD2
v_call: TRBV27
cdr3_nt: TGTGCCAGCAGTTTATTGGCGGGGGGTGCTATAACGCAGTATTTT
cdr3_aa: CASSLLAGGAITQYF

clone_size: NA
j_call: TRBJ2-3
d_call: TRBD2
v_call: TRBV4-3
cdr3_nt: TGCGCCAGCAGCCAAACGAAACTAGCGGGGGTTTCAGATACGCAGTATTTT
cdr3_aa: CASSQTKLAGVSDTQYF

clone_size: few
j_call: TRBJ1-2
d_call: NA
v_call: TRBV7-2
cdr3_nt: TGTGCCAGCAGCTCAGGACGGGGCCTGGGCTATGGCTACACCTTC
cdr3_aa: CASSSGRGLGYGYTF

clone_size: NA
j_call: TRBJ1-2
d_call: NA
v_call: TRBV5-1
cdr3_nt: TGCGCCAGCAGCCGTTCGGGGGCCGCTAACTATGGCTACACCTTC
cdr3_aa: CASSRSGAANYGYTF

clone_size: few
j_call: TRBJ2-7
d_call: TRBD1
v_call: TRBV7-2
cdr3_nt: TGTGCCAGCAGCTTAGGGACAGGGGGCCGACAGGCCTACGAGCAGTACTTC
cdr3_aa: CASSLGTGGRQAYEQYF

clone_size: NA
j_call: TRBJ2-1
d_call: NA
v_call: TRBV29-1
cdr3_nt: TGCAGCGTGGACTCGGACGGGGGCAATGAGCAGTTCTTC
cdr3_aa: CSVDSDGGNEQFF

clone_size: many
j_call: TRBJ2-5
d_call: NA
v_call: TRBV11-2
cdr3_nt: TGTGCCAGCAGCCCCAGAAGAAACCAAGAGACCCAGTACTTC
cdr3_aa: CASSPRRNQETQYF

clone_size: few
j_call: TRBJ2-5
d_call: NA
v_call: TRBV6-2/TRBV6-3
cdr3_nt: TGTGCCAGCAGTCTCCAAACACCAACTAGCCGCGAGACCCAGTACTTC
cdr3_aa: CASSLQTPTSRETQYF

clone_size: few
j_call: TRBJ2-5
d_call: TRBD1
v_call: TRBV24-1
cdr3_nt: TGTGCCACCAGTGATCCGAGGACAGGGTACCAAGAGACCCAGTACTTC
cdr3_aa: CATSDPRTGYQETQYF

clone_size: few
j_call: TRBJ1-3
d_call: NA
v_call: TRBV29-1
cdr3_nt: TGCAGCGTATCTTCGGGAGTTGGAAACACCATATATTTT
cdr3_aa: CSVSSGVGNTIYF

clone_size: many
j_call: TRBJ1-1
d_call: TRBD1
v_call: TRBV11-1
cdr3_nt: TGTGCCAGCAGCTCCGGACAGGGAAGGACTGAAGCTTTCTTT
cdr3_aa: CASSSGQGRTEAFF

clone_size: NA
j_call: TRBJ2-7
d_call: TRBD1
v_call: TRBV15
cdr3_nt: TGTGCCACCAGCAGAGATACGATAGGGACAGGCTACGAGCAGTACTTC
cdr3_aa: CATSRDTIGTGYEQYF

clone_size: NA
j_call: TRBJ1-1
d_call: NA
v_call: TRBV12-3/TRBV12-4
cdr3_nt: TGTGCCAGCAGTTTAGCGCCTGGCACTGAAGCTTTCTTT
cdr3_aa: CASSLAPGTEAFF

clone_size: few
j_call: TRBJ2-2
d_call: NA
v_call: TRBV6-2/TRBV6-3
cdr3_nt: TGTGCCAGCAGTTACTCGATCGGCATTTCTGAATCCGGGGAGCTGTTTTTT
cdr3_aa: CASSYSIGISESGELFF

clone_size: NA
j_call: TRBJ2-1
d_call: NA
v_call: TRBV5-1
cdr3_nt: TGCGCCAGCAGTCAAACGCAGGGGTTGTTGTCCAATGAGCAGTTCTTC
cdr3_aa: CASSQTQGLLSNEQFF

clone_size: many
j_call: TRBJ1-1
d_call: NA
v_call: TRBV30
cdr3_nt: TGTGCCTGGCAGGGAAACACTGAAGCTTTCTTT
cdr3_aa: CAWQGNTEAFF

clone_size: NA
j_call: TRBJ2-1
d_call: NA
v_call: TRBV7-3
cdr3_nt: TGTGCCAGCGGTTGGGGGGCCAGAAATGAGCAGTTCTTC
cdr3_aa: CASGWGARNEQFF

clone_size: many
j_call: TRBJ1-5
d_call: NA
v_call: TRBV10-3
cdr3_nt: TGTGCCATCAGTGATTACGGGGATCAGCCCCAGCATTTT
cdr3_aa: CAISDYGDQPQHF

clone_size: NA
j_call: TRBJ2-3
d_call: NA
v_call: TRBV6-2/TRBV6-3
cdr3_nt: TGTGCCAGCAGACCTACAGCGGGCGTCAGCACAGATACGCAGTATTTT
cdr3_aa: CASRPTAGVSTDTQYF

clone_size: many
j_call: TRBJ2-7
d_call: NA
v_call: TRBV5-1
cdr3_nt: TGCGCCAGCAGCCCTTTCTCGGCCTCCTACGAGCAGTACTTC
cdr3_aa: CASSPFSASYEQYF

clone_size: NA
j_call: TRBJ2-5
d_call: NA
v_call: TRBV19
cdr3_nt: TGTGCCAGTAGTATAGCGGGGACGTACCAAGAGACCCAGTACTTC
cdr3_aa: CASSIAGTYQETQYF

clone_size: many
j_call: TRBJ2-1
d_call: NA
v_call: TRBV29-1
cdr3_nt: TGCAGCGTTGGAAGAGGCTCCTACAATGAGCAGTTCTTC
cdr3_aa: CSVGRGSYNEQFF

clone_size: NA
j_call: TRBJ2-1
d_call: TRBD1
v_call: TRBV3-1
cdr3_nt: TGTGCCAGCAGCCTTCGGGACAGGCCCCCCAATGAGCAGTTCTTC
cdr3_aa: CASSLRDRPPNEQFF

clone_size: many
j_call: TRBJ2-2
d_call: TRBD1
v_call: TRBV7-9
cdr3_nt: TGTGCCAGCGGAGAACCGGGACAGGGGGCTGATGGCGGGGAGCTGTTTTTT
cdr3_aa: CASGEPGQGADGGELFF

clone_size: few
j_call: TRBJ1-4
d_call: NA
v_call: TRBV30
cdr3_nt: TGTGCCTGGAGTGTACTGAAAGGCGGTGAAAAACTGTTTTTT
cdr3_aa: CAWSVLKGGEKLFF

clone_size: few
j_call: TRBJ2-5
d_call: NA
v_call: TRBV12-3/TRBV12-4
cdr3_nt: TGTGCCAGCAGCCTGGACTGGCTGGGAGAGACCCAGTACTTC
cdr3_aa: CASSLDWLGETQYF

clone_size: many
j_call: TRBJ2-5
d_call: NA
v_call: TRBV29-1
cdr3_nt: TGCAGCATTCATAAACCGGGAAAAGAGACCCAGTACTTC
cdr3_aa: CSIHKPGKETQYF

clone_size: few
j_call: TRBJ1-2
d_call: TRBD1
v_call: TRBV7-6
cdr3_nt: TGTGCCAGCAGCTTAGCACCCGGGACAGGGACCTATGGCTACACCTTC
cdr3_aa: CASSLAPGTGTYGYTF

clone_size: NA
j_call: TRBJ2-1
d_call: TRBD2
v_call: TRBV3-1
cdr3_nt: TGTGCCAGCAGCCGTCAGTACCTAGCGGGGGGGTACAATGAGCAGTTCTTC
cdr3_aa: CASSRQYLAGGYNEQFF

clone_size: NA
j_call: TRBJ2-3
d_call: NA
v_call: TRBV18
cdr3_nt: TGTGCCAGCTCACCTCCTCCCATGGCAGATACGCAGTATTTT
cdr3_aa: CASSPPPMADTQYF

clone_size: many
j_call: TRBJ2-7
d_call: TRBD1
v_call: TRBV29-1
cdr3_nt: TGCAGCGTGGCTAGGTTCGAACAGGGGTCAAAGCAGTACTTC
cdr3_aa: CSVARFEQGSKQYF

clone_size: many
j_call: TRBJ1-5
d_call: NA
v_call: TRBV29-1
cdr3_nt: TGCAGCGTGCTGATTGTGGGGGAAAATCAGCCCCAGCATTTT
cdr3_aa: CSVLIVGENQPQHF

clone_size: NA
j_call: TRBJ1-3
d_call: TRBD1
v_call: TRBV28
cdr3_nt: TGTGCCAGCAGTTTACCAGGGACAGCGACTGGAAACACCATATATTTT
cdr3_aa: CASSLPGTATGNTIYF

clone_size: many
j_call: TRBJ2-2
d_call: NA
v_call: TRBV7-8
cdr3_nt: TGTGCCAGCAGTAGTAACACCGGGGAGCTGTTTTTT
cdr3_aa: CASSSNTGELFF

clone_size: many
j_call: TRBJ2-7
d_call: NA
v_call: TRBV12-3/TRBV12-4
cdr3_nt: TGTGCCAGCAGTTTATCCCCTAACTACTACGAGCAGTACTTC
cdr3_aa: CASSLSPNYYEQYF

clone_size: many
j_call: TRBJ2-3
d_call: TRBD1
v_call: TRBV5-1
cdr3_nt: TGCGCCAGCAGCCAAGAGGGTAGGGGGCTAACAGATACGCAGTATTTT
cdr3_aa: CASSQEGRGLTDTQYF

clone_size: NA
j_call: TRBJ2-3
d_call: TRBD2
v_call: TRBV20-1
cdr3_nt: TGCAGTGCCCAGCGGGGGGGCACCACAGAAACGCAGTATTTT
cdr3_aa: CSAQRGGTTETQYF

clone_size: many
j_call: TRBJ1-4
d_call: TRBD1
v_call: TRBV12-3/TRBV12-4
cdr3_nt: TGTGCCAGCGGGGAAGGGGGCAGGGAAAAACTGTTTTTT
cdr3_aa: CASGEGGREKLFF